A single sample is the source of the 10 T cell receptor beta chains below, sequenced in a study of cytomegalovirus exposure and HLA in healthy donors. In the PCR, 60 Vbeta and 13 Jbeta primers were used. Sequencing used immunoSEQ multiplex PCR; TCRdb keeps in-frame clones, though not all of them. Among roughly 120,000 clones listed, about 74% were seen once. Sequencing was carried out using PBMCs. The receptor set was obtained from a woman aged 45-60 years in good health and CMV-seropositive.

V gene TRBV5-1 combines with J gene TRBJ2-3, with D perhaps TRBD1 (6 bases). Germline V CDR1 and CDR2: SGHRS, YFSETQ. V gave up 0 bases and J gave up 1 base, with 9 bases separating them. The CDR3 has 15 residues. The CDR3 nucleotides are TGCGCCAGCAGCTTGGCTGGGGGCGGCACAGATACGCAGTATTTT. Amino acids: CASSLAGGGTDTQYF.

The chain combines TRBV19 with TRBJ1-5; TRBD1 matches at 7 bases. V shed 5 bases and J 0 bases; nucleotides not matched to a gene: 4. The CDR3 runs 15 residues. CDR1 LNHDA and CDR2 SQIVND come from the germline V gene (reference sequence). The CDR3 reads CASSLTGFSNQPQHF. CDR3 DNA sequence: TGTGCCAGTAGTCTGACAGGGTTTAGCAATCAGCCCCAGCATTTT.

The chain combines TRBV5-1 with TRBJ2-7; TRBD1 is a possible D gene (5 bases). There are 14 residues in the CDR3. V dropped 8 bases and J dropped 1 base, with 16 bases sitting between them. Looked up from germline, CDR1 is SGHRS and CDR2 is YFSETQ. This CDR3 reads CASSTVQESYEQYF. In nucleotides, the CDR3 is TGCGCCAGTTCGACAGTACAGGAGTCCTACGAGCAGTACTTC.

The chain carries TRBV19 and TRBJ1-1; TRBD1 matches 10 bases. V lost 3 bases and J lost 2; bases outside the gene matches: 6. Germline V CDR1 and CDR2: LNHDA, SQIVND (reference sequence). The length of the CDR3 is 16 residues. Here the CDR3 reads CASSIGWDRGNTEAFF. The CDR3 DNA follows: TGTGCCAGTAGTATCGGATGGGACAGGGGTAACACTGAAGCTTTCTTT.

This clone has a handful of counts. V is TRBV19 and J is TRBJ2-1, with 7 nucleotides matching TRBD2. The junction had 7 bases not matched to a gene; V was cut back by 5 bases and J by 0 bases. CDR3 length: 16 amino acids. Germline CDR1 LNHDA, CDR2 SQIVND (reference sequence). CDR3 DNA: TGTGCCAGTAGTCATCTAGCGGTGAGCTCCTACAATGAGCAGTTCTTC. It encodes CASSHLAVSSYNEQFF.

A remark on this clone: This same CDR3 is encoded by further DNA sequences in the sample. V usage is TRBV5-1 and J usage is TRBJ2-7, with 7 positions matching TRBD2. The germline gives CDR1 SGHRS, CDR2 YFSETQ. CDR3 length equals 11 residues. V dropped 3 bases and J dropped 6; count of bases not matched to a gene: 0. The chain's CDR3 is CASSWGGEQYF. CDR3 DNA sequence: TGCGCCAGCAGCTGGGGGGGCGAGCAGTACTTC.

This chain links TRBV7-2 with TRBJ2-5; D unclear. The CDR3 runs to 14 residues. Trimming pared 2 bases from V and 2 bases from J, leaving 9 bases between. Germline CDR1 is SGHTA and CDR2 is FQGNSA. The CDR3, as DNA: TGTGCCAGCAGCTTACGCTATGATCAAGAGACCCAGTACTTC. Its translation is CASSLRYDQETQYF.

V usage is TRBV28 and J usage is TRBJ1-4; D is ambiguous. Trimming took off 4 bases at V and 8 bases at J, with 23 bases between the two ends. The CDR3 spans 17 residues. CDR1 and CDR2 (germline): MDHEN, SYDVKM. Here the CDR3 reads CASSSPVSSHSREKLFF. CDR3 DNA: TGTGCCAGCAGTTCCCCAGTTTCGTCCCACTCGAGGGAAAAACTGTTTTTT.

V gene TRBV7-2 combines with J gene TRBJ1-6; 8 bases fit TRBD1. Unmatched junction bases numbered 9, after V lost 4 bases and J lost 10 bases. This CDR3 has 15 residues. The germline CDR1 and CDR2 sequences are SGHTA and FQGNSA. CDR3 protein: CASSSIGQGGSPLHF. The CDR3 nucleotides are TGTGCCAGCAGCTCCATTGGACAGGGTGGGTCACCCCTCCACTTT. Drawing the rest from reference TRBV7-2 and TRBJ1-6, the complete variable domain is GAGVSQSPSNKVTEKGKDVELRCDPISGHTALYWYRQSLGQGLEFLIYFQGNSAPDKSGLPSDRFSAERTGGSVSTLTIQRTQQEDSAVYLCASSSIGQGGSPLHFGNGTRLTVT.

The V call is TRBV4-1, the J call TRBJ2-4, with TRBD2 identical over 9 bases. CDR1 and CDR2 from the germline V gene are MGHRA and YSYEKL. The V and J ends lost 11 bases and 4 bases, in that order; junction bases with no gene match: 18. The CDR3 spans 17 residues. CDR3 bases: TGCGCCTCCAGCCCCAAGGGGGCGGGGGGGCCGAAAAACATTCAGTACTTC. This gives the protein CASSPKGAGGPKNIQYF.